This TCR beta chain was sequenced for a study of glioma-infiltrating T cells after dendritic cell vaccination. Time point here: after dendritic cell vaccination, including at tumor progression/relapse. Isocitrate dehydrogenase mutation was absent in all glioblastoma patients. Libraries were prepared by immunoSEQ multiplex PCR; TCRdb keeps only in-frame clonotypes and omits some of them. The table lists tens of thousands of clones, over 80% of them singletons, with less than 7.5% in the top ten. Trimming shortened V by 4 bases and J by 5 bases, and 17 bases separated the two germline ends. In germline, CDR1 is SEHNR, CDR2 FQNEAQ (reference sequence). The CDR3 is made up of 15 amino acids.

The specimen comprised blood, sampled after dendritic cell vaccination. V gene TRBV7-9 combines with J gene TRBJ1-2; D is possibly TRBD1 (6 bases). The sequence derives from a human donor with glioblastoma. In DNA, the CDR3 is TGTGCCAGCAGCTCCTCAAAGGGGGGGGGTTATGGCTACACCTTC. Its protein product is CASSSSKGGGYGYTF.